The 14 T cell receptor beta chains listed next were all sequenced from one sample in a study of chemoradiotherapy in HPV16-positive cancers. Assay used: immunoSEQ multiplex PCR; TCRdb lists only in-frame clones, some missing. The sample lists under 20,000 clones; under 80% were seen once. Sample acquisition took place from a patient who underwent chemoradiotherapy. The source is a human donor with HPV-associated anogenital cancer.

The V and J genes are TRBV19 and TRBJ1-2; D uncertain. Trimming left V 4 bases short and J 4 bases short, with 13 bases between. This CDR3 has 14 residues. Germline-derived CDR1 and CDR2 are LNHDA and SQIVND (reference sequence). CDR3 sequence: CASSTWTDPYGYTF. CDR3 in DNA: TGTGCCAGTAGTACCTGGACGGACCCCTATGGCTACACCTTC. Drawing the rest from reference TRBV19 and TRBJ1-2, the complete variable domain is DGGITQSPKYLFRKEGQNVTLSCEQNLNHDAMYWYRQDPGQGLRLIYYSQIVNDFQKGDIAEGYSVSREKKESFPLTVTSAQKNPTAFYLCASSTWTDPYGYTFGSGTRLTVV.

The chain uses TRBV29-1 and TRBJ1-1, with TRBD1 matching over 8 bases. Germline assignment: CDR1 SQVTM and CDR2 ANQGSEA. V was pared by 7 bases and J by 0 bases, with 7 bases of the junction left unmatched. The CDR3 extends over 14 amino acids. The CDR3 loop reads CSATRQGMNTEAFF. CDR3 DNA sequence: TGCAGCGCTACTAGACAGGGGATGAACACTGAAGCTTTCTTT.

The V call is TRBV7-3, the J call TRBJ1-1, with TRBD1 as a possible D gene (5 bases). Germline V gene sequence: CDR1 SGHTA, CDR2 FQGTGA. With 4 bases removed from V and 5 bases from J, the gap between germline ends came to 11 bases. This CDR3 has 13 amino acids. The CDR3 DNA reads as TGTGCCAGCAGCTCCCAAGGGGTTACTGAAGCTTTCTTT. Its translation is CASSSQGVTEAFF.

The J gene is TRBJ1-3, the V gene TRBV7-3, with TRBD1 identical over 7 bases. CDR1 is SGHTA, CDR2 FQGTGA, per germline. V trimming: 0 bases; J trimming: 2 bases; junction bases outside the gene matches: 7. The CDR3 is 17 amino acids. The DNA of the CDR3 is TGTGCCAGCAGCTTAACCGGCGGGGACAGCCCTGGAAACACCATATATTTT. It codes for CASSLTGGDSPGNTIYF.

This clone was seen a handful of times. The CDR3 loop reads CASGGTGRNNEKLFF. The DNA for the CDR3 is TGTGCCAGTGGGGGTACAGGGAGGAATAATGAAAAACTGTTTTTT. This sequence joins TRBV2 and TRBJ1-4; D possibly corresponds to TRBD1 (6 bases). Between the trimmed V and J ends, which lost 9 bases and 4 bases, there was a span of 18 bases. This CDR3 has 15 residues. Germline CDR1 SNHLY, CDR2 FYNNEI.

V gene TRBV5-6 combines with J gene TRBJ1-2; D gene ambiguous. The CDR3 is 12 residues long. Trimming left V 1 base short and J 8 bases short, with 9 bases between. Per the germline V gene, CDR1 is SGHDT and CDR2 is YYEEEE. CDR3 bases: TGTGCCAGCAGCTTGCAAAATAGGGGCTACACCTTC. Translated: CASSLQNRGYTF.

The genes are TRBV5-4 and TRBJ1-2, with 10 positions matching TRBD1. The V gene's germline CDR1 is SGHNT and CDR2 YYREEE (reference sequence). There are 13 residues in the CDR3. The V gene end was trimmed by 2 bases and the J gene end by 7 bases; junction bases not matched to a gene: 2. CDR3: CASSFGQGGGYTF. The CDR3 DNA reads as TGTGCCAGCAGCTTCGGACAGGGGGGTGGCTACACCTTC. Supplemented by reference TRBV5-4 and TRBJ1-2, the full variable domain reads ETGVTQSPTHLIKTRGQQVTLRCSSQSGHNTVSWYQQALGQGPQFIFQYYREEENGRGNFPPRFSGLQFPNYSSELNVNALELDDSALYLCASSFGQGGGYTFGSGTRLTVV.

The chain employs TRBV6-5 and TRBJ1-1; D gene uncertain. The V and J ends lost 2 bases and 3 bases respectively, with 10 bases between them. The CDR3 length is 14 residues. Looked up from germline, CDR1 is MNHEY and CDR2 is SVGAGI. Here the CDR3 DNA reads TGTGCCAGCAGTTACCAGGCCAGGTACACTGAAGCTTTCTTT. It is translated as CASSYQARYTEAFF.

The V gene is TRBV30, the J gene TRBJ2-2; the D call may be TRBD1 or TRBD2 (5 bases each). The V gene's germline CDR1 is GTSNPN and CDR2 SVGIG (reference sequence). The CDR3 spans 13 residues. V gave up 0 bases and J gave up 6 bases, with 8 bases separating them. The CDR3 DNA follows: TGTGCCTGGAGTGTAGGGGACGCCGGGGAGCTGTTTTTT. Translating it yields CAWSVGDAGELFF.

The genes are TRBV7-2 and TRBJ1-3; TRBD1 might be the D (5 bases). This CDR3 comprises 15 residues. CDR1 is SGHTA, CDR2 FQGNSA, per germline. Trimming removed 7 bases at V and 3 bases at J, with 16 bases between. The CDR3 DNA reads TGTGCCAGCAACCGAATGGAGGGGAATGGAAACACCATATATTTT. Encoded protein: CASNRMEGNGNTIYF.

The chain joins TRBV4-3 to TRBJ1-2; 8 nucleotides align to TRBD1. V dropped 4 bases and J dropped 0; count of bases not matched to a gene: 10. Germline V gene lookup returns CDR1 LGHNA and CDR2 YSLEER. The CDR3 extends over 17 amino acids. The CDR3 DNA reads TGCGCCAGCAGCCGCGATTACGGGACAGGCGCTAACTATGGCTACACCTTC. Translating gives CASSRDYGTGANYGYTF.

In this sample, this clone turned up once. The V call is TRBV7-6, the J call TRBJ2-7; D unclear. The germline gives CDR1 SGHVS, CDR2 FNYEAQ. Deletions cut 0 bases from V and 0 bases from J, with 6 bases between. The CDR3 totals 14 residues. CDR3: CASSLAGSSYEQYF. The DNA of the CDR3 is TGTGCCAGCAGCTTAGCGGGGTCCTCCTACGAGCAGTACTTC.

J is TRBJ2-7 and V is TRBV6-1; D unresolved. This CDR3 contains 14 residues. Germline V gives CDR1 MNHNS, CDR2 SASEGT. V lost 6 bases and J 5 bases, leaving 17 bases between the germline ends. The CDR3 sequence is CASRADGTRNEQYF. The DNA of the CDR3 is TGTGCCAGCAGGGCCGACGGAACAAGGAACGAGCAGTACTTC.

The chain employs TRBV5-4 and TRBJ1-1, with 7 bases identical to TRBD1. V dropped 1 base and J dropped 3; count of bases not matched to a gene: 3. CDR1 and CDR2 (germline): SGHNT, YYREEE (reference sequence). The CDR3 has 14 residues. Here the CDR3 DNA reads TGTGCCAGCAGCTTGAGGGGGCCTTACACTGAAGCTTTCTTT. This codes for CASSLRGPYTEAFF.